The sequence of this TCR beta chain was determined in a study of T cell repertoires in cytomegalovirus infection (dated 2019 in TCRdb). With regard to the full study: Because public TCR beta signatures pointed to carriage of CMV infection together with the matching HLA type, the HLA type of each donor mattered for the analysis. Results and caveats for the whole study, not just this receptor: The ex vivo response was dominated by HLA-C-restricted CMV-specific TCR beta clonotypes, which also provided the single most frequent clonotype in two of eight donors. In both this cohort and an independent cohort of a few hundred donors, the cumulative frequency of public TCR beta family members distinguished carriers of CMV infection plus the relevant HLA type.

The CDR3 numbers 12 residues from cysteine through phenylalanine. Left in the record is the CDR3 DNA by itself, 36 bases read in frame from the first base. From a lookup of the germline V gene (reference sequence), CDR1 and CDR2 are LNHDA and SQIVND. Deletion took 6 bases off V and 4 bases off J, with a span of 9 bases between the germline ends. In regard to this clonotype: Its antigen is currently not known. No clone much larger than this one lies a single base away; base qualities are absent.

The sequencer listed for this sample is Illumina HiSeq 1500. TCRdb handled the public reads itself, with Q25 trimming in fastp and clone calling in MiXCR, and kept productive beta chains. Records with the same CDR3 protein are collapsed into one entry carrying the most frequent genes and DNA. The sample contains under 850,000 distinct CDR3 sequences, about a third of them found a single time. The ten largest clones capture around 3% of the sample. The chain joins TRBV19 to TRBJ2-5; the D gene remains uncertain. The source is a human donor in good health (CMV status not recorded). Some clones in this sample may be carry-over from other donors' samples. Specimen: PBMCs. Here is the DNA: TGTGCCAGTAGAACGCACGGAGAGACCCAGTACTTC. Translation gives CASRTHGETQYF.